A selection of T cell receptor beta chains follows, all from one sample in a study of early T cells in non-severe SARS-CoV-2 infection. A single record per CDR3 protein comes from TCRdb applying MiXCR to the 5' RACE reads. In the table there are over 60,000 distinct CDR3 sequences, about 11% of which are singletons. The sample in question was whole blood, obtained at baseline. The receptor set was obtained from an adult who was a healthcare worker with PCR-confirmed SARS-CoV-2 infection or an uninfected control (not recorded which). Both conserved end residues are part of each CDR3. The D gene is left open where the match is weak. Size tells how often a clone was seen (once, few, many) or the class of an expanded clone, and some rows leave it out.

d_call | j_call | v_call | clone_size | cdr3_length | cdr3_nt | cdr3_aa
TRBD1 | TRBJ1-4 | TRBV20-1 | - | 14 | TGCAGTGCTAAGAGGACAGGGGAAGGTGAAAAACTGTTTTTT | CSAKRTGEGEKLFF
TRBD2 | TRBJ2-1 | TRBV5-5 | - | 15 | TGTGCCAGCAGCCCCACAGGACTAGCGGGCAATGAGCAGTTCTTC | CASSPTGLAGNEQFF
- | TRBJ1-1 | TRBV5-4 | - | 13 | TGTGCCAGCAGCCTACTGGCGCTCGATGAAGCTTTCTTT | CASSLLALDEAFF
TRBD2 | TRBJ2-3 | TRBV5-1 | few | 16 | TGCGCCAGCAGCTTGGCTGGACTAGCGGGATCAGATACGCAGTATTTT | CASSLAGLAGSDTQYF
- | TRBJ2-7 | TRBV7-2 | many | 14 | TGTGCCAGCAGCTTAATATCTACCGGGTCCGAGCAGTACTTC | CASSLISTGSEQYF
TRBD1 | TRBJ1-6 | TRBV6-6 | many | 15 | TGTGCCAGCAGCCAACCGGGACAGTATGATTCACCCCTCCACTTT | CASSQPGQYDSPLHF
- | TRBJ2-1 | TRBV5-1 | few | 13 | TGCGCCAGCAGCCTAAGAACCTACAATGAGCAGTTCTTC | CASSLRTYNEQFF
- | TRBJ2-1 | TRBV5-8 | few | 16 | TGTGCCAGCAGCCCCAATGCAGGGCGGCCGGGAAATGAGCAGTTCTTC | CASSPNAGRPGNEQFF
- | TRBJ1-6 | TRBV14 | - | 15 | TGTGCCAGCAGCCCCATAAGCTCCTATAATTCACCCCTCCACTTT | CASSPISSYNSPLHF
- | TRBJ2-3 | TRBV29-1 | few | 13 | TGCAGCGTTGATCTCGCTAGGTCAGATACGCAGTATTTT | CSVDLARSDTQYF
TRBD1 | TRBJ1-1 | TRBV11-2 | few | 18 | TGTGCCAGCAGCTCAGCGCGCCGGGACAGGGGTGGGCACACTGAAGCTTTCTTT | CASSSARRDRGGHTEAFF
TRBD2 | TRBJ2-7 | TRBV20-1 | - | 17 | TGCAGTGCCTCGGGACTAGCGGGGGCCGTGAACTCCTACGAGCAGTACTTC | CSASGLAGAVNSYEQYF
- | TRBJ2-5 | TRBV29-1 | - | 14 | TGCAGCGTTGAGCCGGGGGCGTCCCAAGAGACCCAGTACTTC | CSVEPGASQETQYF
TRBD1 | TRBJ2-7 | TRBV11-2 | many | 15 | TGTGCCAGCAGCTTATCCCCAGACAGGGGGACCGCCGAGTACTTC | CASSLSPDRGTAEYF
- | TRBJ1-6 | TRBV7-8 | - | 15 | TGTGCCAGCAGCTCCCCGAGGCAGGGCAATTCACCCCTCCACTTT | CASSSPRQGNSPLHF
TRBD2 | TRBJ2-7 | TRBV5-1 | few | 15 | TGCGCCAGCAGCCCCCGGGGGGATCTATCCTACGAGCAGTACTTC | CASSPRGDLSYEQYF
- | TRBJ1-2 | TRBV11-2 | many | 13 | TGTGCCAGCAGCGCCCCGGACGGCTATGGCTACACCTTC | CASSAPDGYGYTF
- | TRBJ2-3 | TRBV5-1 | - | 12 | TGCGCCAGCAGACAGGCTACAGATACGCAGTATTTT | CASRQATDTQYF
- | TRBJ1-1 | TRBV11-3 | few | 13 | TGTGCCAGCAGCTTAACCACCACGGGTATGGCTTTCTTT | CASSLTTTGMAFF
- | TRBJ1-1 | TRBV29-1 | - | 13 | TGCAGCGTTGCTGGGTTTGGGAACACTGAAGCTTTCTTT | CSVAGFGNTEAFF
TRBD2 | TRBJ2-3 | TRBV11-2 | - | 15 | TGTGCCAGCAGCAGCTCAGGGAGGGAGGCAGATACGCAGTATTTT | CASSSSGREADTQYF
TRBD2 | TRBJ2-1 | TRBV6-2/TRBV6-3 | - | 14 | TGTGCCAGCAGCTACACGGGGGGGGCCGGTGAGCAGTTCTTC | CASSYTGGAGEQFF
- | TRBJ2-4 | TRBV20-1 | - | 13 | TGCAGTGCTCGAGACGGAGTTGAAAACATTCAGTACTTC | CSARDGVENIQYF
- | TRBJ1-2 | TRBV2 | few | 13 | TGTGCCAGCAGTGAAGCAGGGGGTGAAGGCTACACCTTC | CASSEAGGEGYTF
- | TRBJ2-3 | TRBV11-1 | - | 14 | TGTGCCAGCAGCTTAATGGATCCCACAGATACGCAGTATTTT | CASSLMDPTDTQYF
TRBD1 | TRBJ2-3 | TRBV7-8 | - | 15 | TGTGCCAGCAGCTACCAAGGGACAGGCACAGATACGCAGTATTTT | CASSYQGTGTDTQYF
TRBD2 | TRBJ2-2 | TRBV5-1 | many | 17 | TGCGCCAGCAGCTCCGGACTAGCGGGGGCCAACACCGGGGAGCTGTTTTTT | CASSSGLAGANTGELFF
- | TRBJ2-3 | TRBV4-3 | - | 16 | TGCGCCAGCAGCCAAGCCCGATGGGGCAGCACAGATACGCAGTATTTT | CASSQARWGSTDTQYF
TRBD2 | TRBJ2-7 | TRBV7-2 | few | 14 | TGTGCCAGCAGCAGGGGAGGGTTCTCCAACGAGCAGTACTTC | CASSRGGFSNEQYF
- | TRBJ1-5 | TRBV12-3/TRBV12-4 | - | 15 | TGTGCCAGCAGTTTGGCGACGGATAGCAATCAGCCCCAGCATTTT | CASSLATDSNQPQHF
- | TRBJ2-1 | TRBV7-9 | many | 11 | TGTGCCAGCAGCGGTCGCGGTGAGCAGTTCTTC | CASSGRGEQFF
- | TRBJ1-1 | TRBV20-1 | - | 16 | TGCAGTGCCCCGGCAACAACCCTCTTAAATCGGGCTGAAGCTTTCTTT | CSAPATTLLNRAEAFF
- | TRBJ2-7 | TRBV12-3/TRBV12-4 | - | 15 | TGTGCCAGCACCAACGACCCTGCGGGTGTCCACGAGCAGTACTTC | CASTNDPAGVHEQYF
- | TRBJ2-2 | TRBV7-6 | many | 15 | TGTGCCAGCAGCCCCGGGGGCGGTTACACCGGGGAGCTGTTTTTT | CASSPGGGYTGELFF
TRBD1 | TRBJ2-7 | TRBV6-5 | many | 15 | TGTGCCAGCAGTTCCCGGGACAGGGGCACCTACGAGCAGTACTTC | CASSSRDRGTYEQYF
- | TRBJ2-2 | TRBV7-2 | many | 14 | TGTGCCAGCATCCTGGGGCGTGACACCGGGGAGCTGTTTTTT | CASILGRDTGELFF
- | TRBJ2-2 | TRBV28 | many | 14 | TGTGCCAGCAGTATGATCCGGGCGGCCGGGGAGCTGTTTTTT | CASSMIRAAGELFF
TRBD1 | TRBJ2-5 | TRBV7-6 | many | 17 | TGTGCCAGCAGCTTAGTGGTCGCCGGACAGGGTCAAGAGACCCAGTACTTC | CASSLVVAGQGQETQYF
- | TRBJ2-5 | TRBV12-3/TRBV12-4 | few | 15 | TGTGCCAGCAGTCGAATTGACAGAAACCAAGAGACCCAGTACTTC | CASSRIDRNQETQYF
TRBD2 | TRBJ2-1 | TRBV9 | - | 14 | TGTGCCAGCAGCGCCGGGACTAGTTCCACTGAGCAGTTCTTC | CASSAGTSSTEQFF
TRBD1 | TRBJ2-7 | TRBV6-5 | - | 14 | TGTGCCAGCAGTTACAACAGGGGGCATGACGAGCAGTACTTC | CASSYNRGHDEQYF
TRBD2 | TRBJ2-1 | TRBV5-1 | many | 13 | TGCGCCAGCAGTCCCCAGCTAGCGGGGGAGCAGTTCTTC | CASSPQLAGEQFF
- | TRBJ2-1 | TRBV12-3/TRBV12-4 | - | 15 | TGTGCCAGCAGTTTGCGGCCCCCGGGTTCCAGTGAGCAGTTCTTC | CASSLRPPGSSEQFF
- | TRBJ2-3 | TRBV20-1 | - | 12 | TGCAGTCCCAACGGGGGGCTGGATACGCAGTATTTT | CSPNGGLDTQYF
- | TRBJ1-2 | TRBV7-6 | few | 16 | TGTGCCAGCAGCTTGGAGGGGCCCCAAGTCCTCTATGGCTACACCTTC | CASSLEGPQVLYGYTF
- | TRBJ2-3 | TRBV11-2 | few | 18 | TGTGCCAGCAGCTTAGGGGGCCTCGGGGGATATAGCACAGATACGCAGTATTTT | CASSLGGLGGYSTDTQYF
- | TRBJ1-1 | TRBV4-1 | - | 13 | TGCGCCAGCAGCCAAGAATGGAACACTGAAGCTTTCTTT | CASSQEWNTEAFF
- | TRBJ1-5 | TRBV14 | - | 14 | TGTGCCAGCAGCCAAGTGGGGACGGATCAGCCCCAGCATTTT | CASSQVGTDQPQHF
- | TRBJ1-4 | TRBV4-1 | few | 15 | TGCGCCAGCAGCCAGGACCGGGCCAGAAATGAAAAACTGTTTTTT | CASSQDRARNEKLFF
- | TRBJ1-2 | TRBV12-3/TRBV12-4 | few | 15 | TGTGCCAGCAGTCCCCAGGGACAAGCTAACTATGGCTACACCTTC | CASSPQGQANYGYTF
TRBD1 | TRBJ1-2 | TRBV11-2 | many | 12 | TGTGCCAGCAGCTTAAGGGGCCATGGACAGGTGTTC | CASSLRGHGQVF
- | TRBJ1-2 | TRBV27 | many | 12 | TGTGCCAGCAGTTTATGGGACTATGGCTACACCTTC | CASSLWDYGYTF
- | TRBJ2-7 | TRBV7-9 | - | 11 | TGTGCCAGCAGCCCTATCGGCGAGCAGTACTTC | CASSPIGEQYF
- | TRBJ2-1 | TRBV30 | - | 13 | TGTGCCTGGACTCCAGGATCCTACAATGAGCAGTTCTTC | CAWTPGSYNEQFF
TRBD2 | TRBJ2-1 | TRBV6-4 | - | 16 | TGTGCCAGCAGTGACGAAGCGGGGGGGTTCGAGGATGAGCAGTTCTTC | CASSDEAGGFEDEQFF
- | TRBJ2-1 | TRBV11-2 | once | 11 | TGTGCCAGCAGCTTAGTGTCGAGGACGGTCTTC | CASSLVSRTVF
- | TRBJ1-2 | TRBV10-2 | many | 15 | TGCGCCAGCAGGGGCGCCGGGACGGAAAACTATGGCTACACCTTC | CASRGAGTENYGYTF